These 4 T cell receptor beta chains originate from one sample sequenced in a study of cytomegalovirus exposure and HLA in healthy donors. TCRdb's table, derived via immunoSEQ multiplex PCR, lists solely in-frame clones and lacks some. The sample records tens of thousands of clones, about 87% being singletons. Specimen: PBMCs. These receptors all come from a woman aged 18-35 years in good health and CMV-seropositive.

The rearrangement joins TRBV27 to TRBJ2-3, with 7 bases fitting TRBD2. V trimming: 5 bases; J trimming: 4 bases; junction bases outside the gene matches: 9. The CDR3 is 15 residues long. In germline, CDR1 is MNHEY, CDR2 SMNVEV (reference sequence). The CDR3 DNA follows: TGTGCCAGCAGTCTCGGACTAGTTTTTTCAGATACGCAGTATTTT. Translation gives CASSLGLVFSDTQYF.

This chain connects TRBV29-1 to TRBJ2-7; TRBD1 matches at 7 bases. This CDR3 contains 13 residues. Per the germline V gene, CDR1 is SQVTM and CDR2 is ANQGSEA. The J segment lost 0 bases and the V segment lost 6 bases, leaving 5 bases of the junction unmatched. CDR3 coding DNA: TGCAGCGTCCTGGACAGGTACTCCTACGAGCAGTACTTC. Protein: CSVLDRYSYEQYF.

The chain recombines TRBV27 with TRBJ1-5; tentatively, D is TRBD1 (5 bases). CDR1 and CDR2 from the germline V gene are MNHEY and SMNVEV (reference sequence). This CDR3 is 15 amino acids long. V lost 5 bases, J lost 5 bases, and 16 bases lay in between. The CDR3: CASSGGTAGDQPQHF. The CDR3 nucleotides read TGTGCCAGCAGTGGGGGGACGGCCGGGGATCAGCCCCAGCATTTT.

This chain joins TRBV6-1 and TRBJ1-2; 8 bases line up with TRBD1. Trimming took 3 bases from V and 8 from J; bases not matched to a gene: 11. Germline V lookup: CDR1 MNHNS, CDR2 SASEGT. The CDR3 extends over 15 amino acids. CDR3 in amino acids: CASSDIQDRVGGYTF. The CDR3 bases are TGTGCCAGCAGTGACATCCAGGACAGGGTGGGGGGCTACACCTTC.